Shown below are 19 T cell receptor beta chains from a single sample sequenced in a study of blood T cell repertoires in COVID-19. Here immunoSEQ multiplex PCR was the method, and the copy in TCRdb shows in-frame clones only, minus some. The data contain nearly 95,000 clones, roughly 84% of them singletons. The sample consisted of peripheral blood. These receptors originate from a woman of 80 years or more with acute or convalescent COVID-19.

The J gene is TRBJ1-1, the V gene TRBV15; D is unresolved. The CDR3 covers 13 residues. Germline assignment: CDR1 LNHNV and CDR2 YYDKDF (reference sequence). The V and J ends lost 1 base and 8 bases respectively, with 11 bases between them. CDR3: CATSRGGEREAFF. The CDR3 region has the DNA TGTGCCACCAGCAGAGGAGGTGAGCGGGAAGCTTTCTTT. The full variable domain, with the rest looked up from reference TRBV15 and TRBJ1-1, is DAMVIQNPRYQVTQFGKPVTLSCSQTLNHNVMYWYQQKSSQAPKLLFHYYDKDFNNEADTPDNFQSRRPNTSFCFLDIRSPGLGDTAMYLCATSRGGEREAFFGQGTRLTVV.

The count of this clone is one. The chain is built from TRBV7-2 and TRBJ1-4; 10 bases fit TRBD1. Germline assignment: CDR1 SGHTA and CDR2 FQGNSA. The CDR3 is 14 amino acids. The trim removed 3 bases at V and 10 bases at J, leaving 5 bases unmatched. DNA for the CDR3: TGTGCCAGCAGCTTGGGGACAGGGGTAGGAAAACTGTTTTTT. Its translation: CASSLGTGVGKLFF.

The chain uses TRBV5-6 and TRBJ1-3, with TRBD1 matching 8 bases. V lost 4 bases and J lost 0; bases outside the gene matches: 6. The CDR3 loop spans 16 amino acids. Germline V gene sequence: CDR1 SGHDT, CDR2 YYEEEE. The CDR3 protein is CASSVGTGHSGNTIYF. CDR3 DNA: TGTGCCAGCAGCGTCGGGACAGGACACTCTGGAAACACCATATATTTT. The complete variable domain, with remaining parts taken from reference TRBV5-6 and TRBJ1-3, reads DAGVTQSPTHLIKTRGQQVTLRCSPKSGHDTVSWYQQALGQGPQFIFQYYEEEERQRGNFPDRFSGHQFPNYSSELNVNALLLGDSALYLCASSVGTGHSGNTIYFGEGSWLTVV.

The chain has TRBV18 and TRBJ1-4; D is uncertain. This CDR3 has 15 residues. Germline V gives CDR1 KGHSH, CDR2 LQKENI. Trimming stripped 6 bases from V and 0 bases from J, with 11 bases between. CDR3 in amino acids: CASSSGGPTNEKLFF. The CDR3 nucleotides are TGTGCCAGCTCGTCGGGTGGCCCAACTAATGAAAAACTGTTTTTT.

CDR3 bases: TGCGCCAGCAGCTTGGACGGTTTCAATGAGCAGTTCTTC. This gives the protein CASSLDGFNEQFF. V is TRBV5-1 and J is TRBJ2-1; D remains ambiguous. This CDR3 region has 13 residues. V was trimmed by 0 bases and J by 6 bases, leaving 7 bases between them. CDR1 is SGHRS, CDR2 YFSETQ, per germline.

The rearrangement uses TRBV2 and TRBJ1-2; D remains ambiguous. V was pared by 7 bases and J by 6 bases, with 15 bases between. In germline, CDR1 is SNHLY, CDR2 FYNNEI. This CDR3 contains 13 residues. In DNA, the CDR3 is TGTGCCAGCACCTTCCCCGACACTCATGGCTACACCTTC. Translated: CASTFPDTHGYTF. Full variable domain (remainder filled in from reference TRBV2 and TRBJ1-2): EPEVTQTPSHQVTQMGQEVILRCVPISNHLYFYWYRQILGQKVEFLVSFYNNEISEKSEIFDDQFSVERPDGSNFTLKIRSTKLEDSAMYFCASTFPDTHGYTFGSGTRLTVV.

The V gene is TRBV10-3, the J gene TRBJ2-1; weak D call: TRBD1 (5 bases). Trimming cost V 3 bases and J 4 bases, with 13 bases left between them. In germline, CDR1 is ENHRY, CDR2 SYGVKD. The CDR3 loop spans 15 amino acids. CDR3 bases: TGTGCCATCAGTGACACCCGGACATTTTACAATGAGCAGTTCTTC. This encodes CAISDTRTFYNEQFF.

J is TRBJ2-3 and V is TRBV6-5; no clear D gene. CDR3 length: 11 amino acids. Per the germline V gene, CDR1 is MNHEY and CDR2 is SVGAGI. V lost 11 bases, J lost 5 bases, and 11 bases lay in between. The CDR3 sequence is CAASSRDTQYF. The CDR3 coding sequence is TGTGCCGCGTCGTCTCGAGATACGCAGTATTTT.

The rearrangement links TRBV7-9 to TRBJ2-7, with 7 positions matching TRBD1. With 5 bases clipped from V and 0 bases from J, the junction kept 7 bases outside the gene matches. The CDR3 extends over 15 amino acids. Germline V CDR1 and CDR2: SEHNR, FQNEAQ (reference sequence). CDR3 bases: TGTGCCAGCAGCCGCGGACAGGACCCCTCCTACGAGCAGTACTTC. This encodes CASSRGQDPSYEQYF.

The rearrangement uses TRBV4-2 and TRBJ1-2; no reliable D call. Germline V gene data show CDR1 as LGHNA and CDR2 as YNFKEQ. This CDR3 has 14 residues. V dropped 0 bases and J dropped 2 bases, with 7 bases sitting between them. The CDR3 coding sequence is TGTGCCAGCAGCCAAGAGGAGGAGAACTATGGCTACACCTTC. Translation: CASSQEEENYGYTF.

The chain combines TRBV7-2 with TRBJ1-5; D may be TRBD1 (6 bases). The CDR3 sequence is 15 residues long. The germline V gene encodes CDR1 SGHTA and CDR2 FQGNSA. V lost 5 bases to trimming and J lost 0 bases, with 11 bases between them. The CDR3 loop reads CASSEQGYSNQPQHF. The CDR3 coding sequence is TGTGCCAGCAGCGAACAGGGCTATAGCAATCAGCCCCAGCATTTT.

This sequence joins TRBV10-3 and TRBJ1-5; 9 nucleotides match TRBD1. This CDR3 comprises 14 residues. Germline CDR1 is ENHRY and CDR2 is SYGVKD. V was pared by 6 bases and J by 3 bases, with 3 bases of the junction left unmatched. This CDR3 reads CAISRDRDNQPQHF. The CDR3 DNA reads TGTGCCATCAGCCGGGACAGGGACAATCAGCCCCAGCATTTT.

The chain combines TRBV19 with TRBJ2-7, with D perhaps matching TRBD1 (6 bases). The CDR3 spans 17 residues. Germline V gene lookup returns CDR1 LNHDA and CDR2 SQIVND (reference sequence). V lost 5 bases and J lost 2, with 22 bases in between. The CDR3 coding sequence is TGTGCCAGTAGTCTCCGATCGGGACAACCTTCCCCCTACGAGCAGTACTTC. Its protein is CASSLRSGQPSPYEQYF.

V and J are TRBV13 and TRBJ1-1; no firm D call. The germline V and J ends were trimmed by 0 bases and 5 bases, with 16 bases remaining between them. The CDR3 extends over 16 amino acids. The germline V gene has CDR1 PRHDT and CDR2 FYEKMQ (reference sequence). DNA for the CDR3: TGTGCCAGCAGCTTAGGGCTGCCCTTAAGAGGGACTGAAGCTTTCTTT. It encodes CASSLGLPLRGTEAFF.

The chain combines TRBV19 with TRBJ1-5; D is undetermined. V was trimmed by 5 bases and J by 2 bases, leaving 7 bases between them. The CDR3 has 13 residues. CDR1 is LNHDA and CDR2 is SQIVND in the germline V gene (reference sequence). CDR3 sequence (DNA): TGTGCCAGTAGTCGGGGAGGCAATCAGCCCCAGCATTTT. This translates into CASSRGGNQPQHF.

V usage is TRBV5-1 and J usage is TRBJ1-2; possible D gene TRBD1, 5 bases. The germline gives CDR1 SGHRS, CDR2 YFSETQ. The CDR3 is 13 residues long. The V and J ends lost 0 bases and 6 bases respectively, with 9 bases between them. CDR3 nucleotides: TGCGCCAGCAGCTTGGGGGGCAGGGATGGCTACACCTTC. It is translated as CASSLGGRDGYTF.

The chain employs TRBV6-5 and TRBJ1-4; TRBD1 agrees at 7 bases. V shed 7 bases, J shed 8 bases, and the junction held 10 bases outside the gene matches. The length of the CDR3 is 14 residues. Germline V gene sequence: CDR1 MNHEY, CDR2 SVGAGI. The DNA of the CDR3 is TGTGCCAGCACCTTGACAGGGTTAAAGGAAAAACTGTTTTTT. As protein: CASTLTGLKEKLFF.

This chain connects TRBV3-1 (or the pseudogene TRBV3-2) to TRBJ1-1; no clear D gene. V gave up 1 base and J gave up 10 bases, with 10 bases separating them. The CDR3 has 12 amino acids. The germline V gene encodes CDR1 LGHDT and CDR2 YNNKEL (reference sequence). The CDR3: CASSQVYGGAFF. DNA of the CDR3: TGTGCCAGCAGCCAAGTGTACGGTGGAGCTTTCTTT.

The rearrangement links TRBV19 to TRBJ1-2; TRBD1 might be the D (6 bases). The V gene's germline CDR1 is LNHDA and CDR2 SQIVND (reference sequence). The V gene lost 3 bases and the J gene lost 7 bases, with 18 bases spanning the gap. The CDR3 length is 15 residues. The CDR3 protein is CASSILGGPISGYTF. The CDR3 region has the DNA TGTGCCAGTAGTATTCTCGGGGGGCCTATTTCTGGCTACACCTTC.